The rows below give T cell receptor beta chains drawn from one sample of a study of blood T cell repertoires in COVID-19. Repertoires were generated with immunoSEQ multiplex PCR, while TCRdb's copy carries only in-frame clones and drops some. The repertoire has 120,000 to 150,000 clones, about 74% of them found once; the top ten carry approximately 16%. What was sequenced was peripheral blood. Receptors were obtained from a man aged 45-65 years with acute or convalescent COVID-19. Each CDR3 is given with its conserved first and last residue. D genes are given only for firm matches. Size tells how often a clone was seen (once, few, many) or the class of an expanded clone, and some rows leave it out.

J: TRBJ1-6; size: .; D: TRBD1; length: 13; V: TRBV12-3/TRBV12-4; DNA: TGTGCCAGCAGCCGGGACAGGAATTCACCCCTCCACTTT; CDR3: CASSRDRNSPLHF
J: TRBJ2-1; size: .; D: TRBD2; length: 19; V: TRBV7-2; DNA: TGTGCCAGCAGCTTAAGGGCTAGCGGGGGCCAACCTTCCTACAATGAGCAGTTCTTC; CDR3: CASSLRASGGQPSYNEQFF
J: TRBJ1-1; size: once; D: .; length: 14; V: TRBV5-6; DNA: TGTGCCAGCAGCCGTCCCGGGACTGTCACTGAAGCTTTCTTT; CDR3: CASSRPGTVTEAFF
J: TRBJ1-5; size: few; D: TRBD1; length: 16; V: TRBV20-1; DNA: TGCAGTGCTAGTTATGAGGGGGCAGGAAGCAATCAGCCCCAGCATTTT; CDR3: CSASYEGAGSNQPQHF
J: TRBJ1-5; size: .; D: .; length: 16; V: TRBV19; DNA: TGTGCCAGTAACCCCGGTCTCGGGGGGGCTAATCAGCCCCAGCATTTT; CDR3: CASNPGLGGANQPQHF
J: TRBJ1-1; size: .; D: .; length: 12; V: TRBV5-1; DNA: TGCGCCAGCAGCTTCGGAGAGACTGAAGCTTTCTTT; CDR3: CASSFGETEAFF
J: TRBJ2-7; size: .; D: TRBD1; length: 14; V: TRBV3-1/TRBV3-2; DNA: TGTGCCAGCAGCCAGGGACAGGTACCCTCAGCGCAGTACTTC; CDR3: CASSQGQVPSAQYF
J: TRBJ2-3; size: .; D: TRBD2; length: 18; V: TRBV3-1/TRBV3-2; DNA: TGTGCCAGCAGCCAAGTTTCTCGGGGACTACTAAGCACAGATACGCAGTATTTT; CDR3: CASSQVSRGLLSTDTQYF
J: TRBJ2-1; size: .; D: TRBD2; length: 16; V: TRBV5-4; DNA: TGTGCCAGCAGCCCATCTAGCGGGACCACCTACAATGAGCAGTTCTTC; CDR3: CASSPSSGTTYNEQFF
J: TRBJ2-1; size: .; D: TRBD2; length: 13; V: TRBV5-6; DNA: TGTGCCAGCAGCTCCTTAGCGGGCAATGAGCAGTTCTTC; CDR3: CASSSLAGNEQFF
J: TRBJ2-7; size: .; D: .; length: 14; V: TRBV5-1; DNA: TGCGCCAGCAGCTTGGCAGGGTCGGACTACGAGCAGTACTTC; CDR3: CASSLAGSDYEQYF
J: TRBJ2-2; size: .; D: TRBD2; length: 16; V: TRBV28; DNA: TGTGCCAGCAGTTTATCGAGCGGGGGGGTAGCCGGGGAGCTGTTTTTT; CDR3: CASSLSSGGVAGELFF
J: TRBJ1-2; size: once; D: .; length: 15; V: TRBV6-6; DNA: TGTGCCAGCAGTTACTCAGCCGCCGGGGATTATGGCTACACCTTC; CDR3: CASSYSAAGDYGYTF
J: TRBJ1-1; size: .; D: .; length: 14; V: TRBV6-1; DNA: TGTGCCAGCAGTGAACCAGGGATAGGCCCTGAAGCTTTCTTT; CDR3: CASSEPGIGPEAFF
J: TRBJ1-1; size: few; D: .; length: 15; V: TRBV19; DNA: TGTGCCAGTAGTCCGTCTCGACAGTTTACCCCTGAAGCTTTCTTT; CDR3: CASSPSRQFTPEAFF
J: TRBJ1-2; size: .; D: .; length: 15; V: TRBV24-1; DNA: TGTGCCACCAGTCGGGAGGGGGTCGAGACTTCTGGCTACACCTTC; CDR3: CATSREGVETSGYTF
J: TRBJ1-1; size: .; D: TRBD1; length: 12; V: TRBV29-1; DNA: TGCAGCGTACACAGGGGGAACACTGAAGCTTTCTTT; CDR3: CSVHRGNTEAFF
J: TRBJ2-5; size: .; D: .; length: 15; V: TRBV11-2; DNA: TGTGCCAGCAGCGGCGGGGTGAGGGTTCAAGAGACCCAGTACTTC; CDR3: CASSGGVRVQETQYF
J: TRBJ2-2; size: once; D: TRBD2; length: 16; V: TRBV7-2; DNA: TGTGCCAGCAGCGCTGTAGCGGGGGGGACCGCCGGGGAGCTGTTTTTT; CDR3: CASSAVAGGTAGELFF
J: TRBJ1-2; size: once; D: .; length: 15; V: TRBV12-2; DNA: TGTGCAAGTCGCTTAGTGTATCAGGGGGCGGATGGCTACACCTTC; CDR3: CASRLVYQGADGYTF
J: TRBJ1-3; size: few; D: .; length: 14; V: TRBV3-1/TRBV3-2; DNA: TGTGCCAGCAGCCAAGCGGCGGCAGGAAACACCATATATTTT; CDR3: CASSQAAAGNTIYF
J: TRBJ2-2; size: .; D: .; length: 14; V: TRBV11-3; DNA: TGTGCCAGCAGCTCCCGCAGGGAGGCCGGGGAGCTGTTTTTT; CDR3: CASSSRREAGELFF
J: TRBJ2-3; size: .; D: TRBD1; length: 15; V: TRBV2; DNA: TGTGCCAGCACCGGACAGGGGGTGTTCACAGATACGCAGTATTTT; CDR3: CASTGQGVFTDTQYF
J: TRBJ2-5; size: .; D: .; length: 14; V: TRBV7-2; DNA: TGTGCCAGCAGCTTAGCCGCGACAGAAGAGACCCAGTACTTC; CDR3: CASSLAATEETQYF
J: TRBJ2-6; size: few; D: .; length: 15; V: TRBV7-9; DNA: TGTGCCAGCAGCCCAGAGGTATTGGGGGCCAACGTCCTGACTTTC; CDR3: CASSPEVLGANVLTF
J: TRBJ2-7; size: .; D: TRBD2; length: 14; V: TRBV6-1; DNA: TGTGCCAGCAGTGAGGGAGGGGCATCCTACGAGCAGTACTTC; CDR3: CASSEGGASYEQYF
J: TRBJ1-6; size: once; D: TRBD1; length: 16; V: TRBV5-6; DNA: TGTGCCAGCAGCGACACGGGACAGGGGGATAATTCACCCCTCCACTTT; CDR3: CASSDTGQGDNSPLHF
J: TRBJ2-6; size: .; D: TRBD1; length: 16; V: TRBV19; DNA: TGTGCCAGTAGTGCAGACAGGGGTGCAGGGGCCAACGTCCTGACTTTC; CDR3: CASSADRGAGANVLTF
J: TRBJ1-6; size: .; D: .; length: 13; V: TRBV14; DNA: TGTGCCAGCAGCCTTGGGCATAATTCACCCCTCCACTTT; CDR3: CASSLGHNSPLHF
J: TRBJ1-1; size: .; D: .; length: 15; V: TRBV27; DNA: TGTGCCAGCAGGCGATATGGGGGGTCGAACACTGAAGCTTTCTTT; CDR3: CASRRYGGSNTEAFF
J: TRBJ1-2; size: few; D: .; length: 18; V: TRBV5-4; DNA: TGTGCCAGCAGCCGGATTGTAGGGGGACGGAATCCTAACTATGGCTACACCTTC; CDR3: CASSRIVGGRNPNYGYTF
J: TRBJ2-2; size: .; D: TRBD2; length: 16; V: TRBV5-1; DNA: TGCGCCAGCAGCTTGCGCGGGGGAGCGAACACCGGGGAGCTGTTTTTT; CDR3: CASSLRGGANTGELFF
J: TRBJ1-2; size: .; D: TRBD1; length: 15; V: TRBV6-5; DNA: TGTGCCAGCAGTTTTTCACCCACAGGGGGCCACGGCTACACCTTC; CDR3: CASSFSPTGGHGYTF
J: TRBJ2-2; size: .; D: .; length: 11; V: TRBV20-1; DNA: TGCAGTGCTAGAGGCGCCGGGGAGCTGTTTTTT; CDR3: CSARGAGELFF
J: TRBJ2-3; size: .; D: TRBD2; length: 15; V: TRBV7-2; DNA: TGTGCCAGCAGCAGGAGAAGCGGGGGGGTAGATACGCAGTATTTT; CDR3: CASSRRSGGVDTQYF
J: TRBJ1-3; size: .; D: .; length: 15; V: TRBV5-1; DNA: TGCGCCAGCAGCACTACCGGGACACCGGGAAACACCATATATTTT; CDR3: CASSTTGTPGNTIYF
J: TRBJ2-3; size: .; D: TRBD1; length: 13; V: TRBV5-4; DNA: TGTGCCAGCAGCTACAGGGGTACAGATACGCAGTATTTT; CDR3: CASSYRGTDTQYF
J: TRBJ1-2; size: .; D: .; length: 12; V: TRBV6-6; DNA: TGTGCCACCAGGGACACCCTCTATGGCTACACCTTC; CDR3: CATRDTLYGYTF
J: TRBJ2-3; size: .; D: TRBD2; length: 14; V: TRBV5-1; DNA: TGCGCCAGCAGCCGGACTAGCGGGGGAGATACGCAGTATTTT; CDR3: CASSRTSGGDTQYF
J: TRBJ2-4; size: .; D: TRBD1; length: 13; V: TRBV24-1; DNA: TGTGCCACCAGGGAGACAGGGGGAAACATTCAGTACTTC; CDR3: CATRETGGNIQYF
J: TRBJ1-4; size: .; D: .; length: 13; V: TRBV30; DNA: TGTGCCTCAAATAGGGAGGGTAATGAAAAACTGTTTTTT; CDR3: CASNREGNEKLFF
J: TRBJ2-5; size: .; D: .; length: 13; V: TRBV6-6; DNA: TGTGCCAGCAGCGGTCCAGGGCGAGAGACCCAGTACTTC; CDR3: CASSGPGRETQYF
J: TRBJ2-1; size: few; D: .; length: 15; V: TRBV7-9; DNA: TGTGCCAGCAGCTTAGGGCAGGTTGGATACAATGAGCAGTTCTTC; CDR3: CASSLGQVGYNEQFF
J: TRBJ2-2; size: few; D: TRBD2; length: 15; V: TRBV4-1; DNA: TGCGCCAGCAGCTTCGGACTAGCGGCGACCGGGGAGCTGTTTTTT; CDR3: CASSFGLAATGELFF
J: TRBJ2-7; size: .; D: .; length: 12; V: TRBV7-9; DNA: TGTGCCAGCGCCCCGGTGTCGGGCGAGCAGTACTTC; CDR3: CASAPVSGEQYF
J: TRBJ2-5; size: .; D: .; length: 12; V: TRBV12-3/TRBV12-4; DNA: TGTGCCAGCAGGAGTCTAGCGGAGACCCAGTACTTC; CDR3: CASRSLAETQYF
J: TRBJ1-2; size: .; D: .; length: 13; V: TRBV15; DNA: TGTGCCACCAGCGCGGGGACTAACTATGGCTACACCTTC; CDR3: CATSAGTNYGYTF
J: TRBJ2-1; size: .; D: TRBD2; length: 15; V: TRBV7-2; DNA: TGTGCCAGCAGCCCGGGACTAGCGGGGGGACGAGAGCAGTTCTTC; CDR3: CASSPGLAGGREQFF
J: TRBJ1-1; size: .; D: .; length: 16; V: TRBV5-1; DNA: TGCGCCAGCAGCTTGGGGCAGGGGAGCAGGAACACTGAAGCTTTCTTT; CDR3: CASSLGQGSRNTEAFF
J: TRBJ1-3; size: .; D: TRBD1; length: 16; V: TRBV11-2; DNA: TGTGCCAGCAGCTTAGTTCCAGGGGGCTATGGAAACACCATATATTTT; CDR3: CASSLVPGGYGNTIYF
J: TRBJ2-1; size: .; D: .; length: 13; V: TRBV5-1; DNA: TGCGCCAGCAGCTTAGGTCTAGCCAATGAGCAGTTCTTC; CDR3: CASSLGLANEQFF
J: TRBJ1-5; size: .; D: .; length: 13; V: TRBV6-5; DNA: TGTGCCAGCAGACCCCAGGGGCCCGGGCCCCAGCATTTT; CDR3: CASRPQGPGPQHF
J: TRBJ1-6; size: once; D: TRBD1; length: 16; V: TRBV13; DNA: TGTGCCAGCAGCTTAGGGACAGGGCAAGGCAATTCACCCCTCCACTTT; CDR3: CASSLGTGQGNSPLHF
J: TRBJ1-2; size: .; D: .; length: 13; V: TRBV28; DNA: TGTGCCAGCAGTTTAGCGGGGAACTATGGCTACACCTTC; CDR3: CASSLAGNYGYTF
J: TRBJ1-4; size: .; D: TRBD1; length: 13; V: TRBV30; DNA: TGTGCCTGGGGACAGGGGCCTAATGAAAAACTGTTTTTT; CDR3: CAWGQGPNEKLFF
J: TRBJ2-7; size: .; D: .; length: 13; V: TRBV6-1; DNA: TGTGCCAGCAGTGAAGGACTTAACCTGAGCGAGTACTTC; CDR3: CASSEGLNLSEYF
J: TRBJ2-1; size: .; D: .; length: 15; V: TRBV3-1/TRBV3-2; DNA: TGTGCCAGCAGCCAAGAACTGAGCTCCTACAATGAGCAGTTCTTC; CDR3: CASSQELSSYNEQFF
J: TRBJ1-4; size: .; D: .; length: 15; V: TRBV6-5; DNA: TGTGCCAGCAGTCGGTTGGGACTGACTAATGAAAAACTGTTTTTT; CDR3: CASSRLGLTNEKLFF
J: TRBJ2-1; size: .; D: TRBD2; length: 15; V: TRBV2; DNA: TGTGCCAGCAGGGAACTAGCGACCGGTGGGGGTGAGCAGTTCTTC; CDR3: CASRELATGGGEQFF